The clone carrying this T cell receptor (beta chain) appeared a single time. Its antigen is currently unknown. CDR1 is SEHNR and CDR2 is FQNEAQ in the germline V gene (reference sequence). The CDR3 is 16 residues long. V was pared by 5 bases and J by 1 base, with 14 bases between. This specimen comes from a study of tumor-infiltrating lymphocytes in primary liver carcinoma. Across the study: The patient group consisted of men and women aged 30 to 69 years. Staged T1-T3 N0M0, the tumors had sizes that ranged from roughly 4.2 to 11 cm across. Each sample had roughly 3.5 to 8 million productive TCRbeta reads regardless of tissue type.

cDNA specific to TCR beta was made from around 470 ng of total RNA, with a constant-region primer employed for priming. Generation of the TCR beta libraries relied on three nested multiplex PCR rounds using slightly modified ARM-PCR. TRBV1-TRBV30 forward primers paired with a C-beta reverse primer drove the first two PCR rounds, ten to eleven cycles each. TCRdb ran MiXCR on the multiplex PCR reads and lists one entry per CDR3 protein. The sample has almost 55,000 distinct CDR3 sequences, about 80% seen once. Whole-study results and caveats: Relative to tumor region pairs, the tumor-adjacent and tumor-blood pairs showed overlap that was lower.

RNA and DNA were co-extracted from approximately 20-30 mg of unsorted bulk tissue. This receptor was obtained from a man between 40 and 49 years old with primary liver carcinoma and hepatitis B virus infection. Material for sequencing was liver tumor tissue from sampling region 2. The subset was: tumor region T2, inferior pole. The J gene is TRBJ1-4, the V gene TRBV7-9, with D maybe TRBD1 (5 bases). This CDR3 is CASSLVGTVTNEKLFF. CDR3 nucleotides: TGTGCCAGCAGCCTTGTGGGGACTGTAACTAATGAAAAACTGTTTTTT.